This T cell receptor (beta chain) is from a study of blood T cell repertoires in COVID-19. Study-level background: Some COVID-19 samples were acute and others convalescent; all came from the United States, Italy and Spain. The cDNA or gDNA used as material had been derived from T cells, B-cell-depleted T cells, or PBMCs.

Germline CDR1 reads SGDLS; CDR2 reads YYNGEE. This CDR3 is built from 15 residues. V lost 4 bases, J lost 4 bases, and 17 bases lay in between. Methods used by the authors: Scientists estimated how many nucleated cells there were by amplifying reference gene primers. The table came from immunoSEQ multiplex PCR; TCRdb's copy has only in-frame clones and leaves some out. V, J and clone size are those of that table, while D and trimming were read from the DNA. The data contain tens of thousands of clones, about 86% of them singletons. The V and J genes are TRBV9 and TRBJ2-5, with D tentatively TRBD2 (5 bases). Sequencing used peripheral blood. This sequence originates from a man between 65 and 79 years old with active COVID-19. CDR3 sequence: CASSPQLGGGETQYF. The CDR3 DNA is TGTGCCAGCAGCCCTCAGTTAGGTGGAGGAGAGACCCAGTACTTC.